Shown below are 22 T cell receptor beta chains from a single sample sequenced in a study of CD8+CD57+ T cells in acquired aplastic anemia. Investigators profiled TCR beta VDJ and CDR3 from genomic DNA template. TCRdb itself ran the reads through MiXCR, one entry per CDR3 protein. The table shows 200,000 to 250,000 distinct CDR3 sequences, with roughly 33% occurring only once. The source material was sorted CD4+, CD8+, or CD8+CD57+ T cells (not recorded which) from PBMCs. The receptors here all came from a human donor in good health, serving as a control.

The CDR3 protein is CASSARLDRVRHEQFF. The CDR3 coding sequence is TGCGCCAGCAGTGCTAGATTGGACAGGGTGAGGCATGAGCAGTTCTTC. The chain uses TRBV10-1 and TRBJ2-1; TRBD1 agrees at 8 bases. This CDR3 is built from 16 residues. The V gene end was trimmed by 4 bases and the J gene end by 8 bases; junction bases not matched to a gene: 13. From germline, CDR1 is WNHNN and CDR2 SYGVQD (reference sequence).

CDR3: CASSQDVRQRTSRNTDTQYF. The CDR3 DNA reads TGTGCCAGCAGCCAAGATGTTCGGCAGCGGACGTCTAGGAACACAGATACGCAGTATTTT. This chain uses TRBV4-2 with TRBJ2-3, with a tentative D call TRBD2 (5 bases). The germline gives CDR1 LGHNA, CDR2 YNFKEQ. V lost 0 bases and J lost 2, with 24 bases in between. The CDR3 covers 20 residues.

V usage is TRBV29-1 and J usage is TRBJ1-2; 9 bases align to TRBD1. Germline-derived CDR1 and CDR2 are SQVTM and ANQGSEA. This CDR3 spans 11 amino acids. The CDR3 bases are TGCAGTCGTACAGGGGGCGGTGGCTACACCTTC. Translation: CSRTGGGGYTF.

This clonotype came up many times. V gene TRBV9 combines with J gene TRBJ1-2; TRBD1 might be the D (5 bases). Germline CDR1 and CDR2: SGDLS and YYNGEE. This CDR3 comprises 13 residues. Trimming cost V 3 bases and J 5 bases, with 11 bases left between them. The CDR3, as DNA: TGTGCCAGCAGCGGGGGGGTGGGGTATGGCTACACCTTC. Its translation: CASSGGVGYGYTF.

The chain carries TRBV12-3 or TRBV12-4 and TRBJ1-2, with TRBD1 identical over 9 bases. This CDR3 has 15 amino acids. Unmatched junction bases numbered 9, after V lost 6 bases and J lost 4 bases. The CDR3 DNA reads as TGTGCCAGCAGCCCGGGGACAGGGCCGTCCTATGGCTACACCTTC. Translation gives CASSPGTGPSYGYTF.

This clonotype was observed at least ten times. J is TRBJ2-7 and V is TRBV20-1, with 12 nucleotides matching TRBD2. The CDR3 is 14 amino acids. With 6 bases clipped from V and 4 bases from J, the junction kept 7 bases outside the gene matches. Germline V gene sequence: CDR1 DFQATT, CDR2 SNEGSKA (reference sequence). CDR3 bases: TGCAGTGCCACGACTAGCGGGAGTGGTTACGAGCAGTACTTC. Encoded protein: CSATTSGSGYEQYF.

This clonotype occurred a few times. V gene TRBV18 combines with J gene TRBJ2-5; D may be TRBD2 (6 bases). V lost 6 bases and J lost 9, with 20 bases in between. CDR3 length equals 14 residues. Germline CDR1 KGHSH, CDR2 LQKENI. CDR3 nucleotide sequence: TGTGCCAGCTCGCCATCCGGGACTGTAAACGCCCAGTACTTC. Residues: CASSPSGTVNAQYF.

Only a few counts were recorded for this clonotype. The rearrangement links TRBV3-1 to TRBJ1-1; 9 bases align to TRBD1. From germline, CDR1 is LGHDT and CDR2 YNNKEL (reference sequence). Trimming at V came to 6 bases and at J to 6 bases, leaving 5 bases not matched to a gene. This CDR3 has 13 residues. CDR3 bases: TGTGCCAGCAGTTTCAGGACAGGGGCTGAAGCTTTCTTT. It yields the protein CASSFRTGAEAFF.

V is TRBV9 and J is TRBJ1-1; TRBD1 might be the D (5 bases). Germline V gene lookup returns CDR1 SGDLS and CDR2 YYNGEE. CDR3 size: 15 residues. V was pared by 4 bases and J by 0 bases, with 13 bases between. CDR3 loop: CASSSQGGVNTEAFF. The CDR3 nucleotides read TGTGCCAGCAGCTCCCAGGGAGGGGTGAACACTGAAGCTTTCTTT.

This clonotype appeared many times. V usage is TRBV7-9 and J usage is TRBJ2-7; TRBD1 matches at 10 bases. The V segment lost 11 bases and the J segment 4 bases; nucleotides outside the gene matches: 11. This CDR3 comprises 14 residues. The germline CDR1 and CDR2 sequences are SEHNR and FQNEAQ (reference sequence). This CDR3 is CAHLDRDRGYEQYF. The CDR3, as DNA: TGTGCCCACCTCGACCGGGACAGGGGATACGAGCAGTACTTC.

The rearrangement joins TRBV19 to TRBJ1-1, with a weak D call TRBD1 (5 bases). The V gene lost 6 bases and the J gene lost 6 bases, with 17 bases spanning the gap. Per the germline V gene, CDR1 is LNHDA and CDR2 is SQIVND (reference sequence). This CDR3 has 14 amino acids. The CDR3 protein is CASRKGRETAEAFF. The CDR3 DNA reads TGTGCCAGTAGAAAAGGCAGGGAAACTGCTGAAGCTTTCTTT.

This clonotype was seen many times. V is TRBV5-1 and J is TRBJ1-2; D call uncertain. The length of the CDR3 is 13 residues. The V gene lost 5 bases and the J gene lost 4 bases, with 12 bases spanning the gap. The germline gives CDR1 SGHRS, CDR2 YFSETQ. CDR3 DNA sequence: TGCGCCAGCAGTCTCGTCCAGAGCTATGGCTACACCTTC. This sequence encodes CASSLVQSYGYTF.

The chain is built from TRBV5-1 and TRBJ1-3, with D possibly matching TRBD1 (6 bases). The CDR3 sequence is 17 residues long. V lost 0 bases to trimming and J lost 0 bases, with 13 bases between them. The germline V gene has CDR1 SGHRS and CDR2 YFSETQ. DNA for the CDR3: TGCGCCAGCAGCTTGGCCGGGGGCAGCAACTCTGGAAACACCATATATTTT. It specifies CASSLAGGSNSGNTIYF.

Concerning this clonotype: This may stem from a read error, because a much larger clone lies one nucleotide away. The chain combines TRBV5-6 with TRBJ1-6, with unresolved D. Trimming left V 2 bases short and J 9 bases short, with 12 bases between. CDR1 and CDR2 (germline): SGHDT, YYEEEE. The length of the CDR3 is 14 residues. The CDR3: CASSLGFSSSPLHF. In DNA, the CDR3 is TGTGCCAGCAGCTTAGGCTTTTCCAGTTCACCCCTCCACTTT.

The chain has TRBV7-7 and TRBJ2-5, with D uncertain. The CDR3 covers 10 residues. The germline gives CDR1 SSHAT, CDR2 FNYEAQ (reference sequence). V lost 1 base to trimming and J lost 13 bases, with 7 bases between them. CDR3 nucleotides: TGTGCCAGCAGCTTAGACGTACGGTACTTC. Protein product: CASSLDVRYF.

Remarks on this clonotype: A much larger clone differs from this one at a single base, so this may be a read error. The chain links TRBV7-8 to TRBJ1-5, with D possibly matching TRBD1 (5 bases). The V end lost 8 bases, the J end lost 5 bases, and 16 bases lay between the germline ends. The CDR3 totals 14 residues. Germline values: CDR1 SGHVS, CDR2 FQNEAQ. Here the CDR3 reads CASAPGEGHQPQHF. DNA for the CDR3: TGTGCCAGCGCCCCGGGGGAAGGCCATCAGCCCCAGCATTTT.

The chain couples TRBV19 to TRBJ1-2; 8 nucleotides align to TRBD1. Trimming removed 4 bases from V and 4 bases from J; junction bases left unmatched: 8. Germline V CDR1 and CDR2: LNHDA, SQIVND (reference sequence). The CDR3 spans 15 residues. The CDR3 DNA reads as TGTGCCAGTAGTACCGGACAGGGAGGGCCCTATGGCTACACCTTC. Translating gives CASSTGQGGPYGYTF.

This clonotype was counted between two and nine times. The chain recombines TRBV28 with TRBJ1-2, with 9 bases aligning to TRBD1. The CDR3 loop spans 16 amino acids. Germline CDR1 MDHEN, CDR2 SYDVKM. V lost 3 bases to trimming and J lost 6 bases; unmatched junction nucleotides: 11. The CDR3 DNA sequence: TGTGCCAGCAGTTTCCAGGGACAGGGAACCCCCCATGGCTACACCTTC. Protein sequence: CASSFQGQGTPHGYTF.

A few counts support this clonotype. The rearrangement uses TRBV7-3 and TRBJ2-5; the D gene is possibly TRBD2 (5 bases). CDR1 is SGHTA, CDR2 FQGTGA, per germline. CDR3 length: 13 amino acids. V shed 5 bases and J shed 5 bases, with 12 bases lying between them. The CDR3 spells CASSQTRLETQYF. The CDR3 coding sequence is TGTGCCAGCAGCCAAACTAGGTTGGAGACCCAGTACTTC.

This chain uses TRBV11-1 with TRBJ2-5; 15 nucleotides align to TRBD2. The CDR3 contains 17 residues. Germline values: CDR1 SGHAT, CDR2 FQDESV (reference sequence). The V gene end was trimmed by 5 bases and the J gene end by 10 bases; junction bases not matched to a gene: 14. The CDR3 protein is CASSPRGLAGGFGVQYF. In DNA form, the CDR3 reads TGTGCCAGCAGCCCAAGGGGACTAGCGGGGGGTTTTGGTGTCCAGTACTTC.

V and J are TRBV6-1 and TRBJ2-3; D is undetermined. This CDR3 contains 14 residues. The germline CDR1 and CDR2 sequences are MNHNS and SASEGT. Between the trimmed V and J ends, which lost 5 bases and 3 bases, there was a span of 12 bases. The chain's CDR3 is CASSIGGVTDTQYF. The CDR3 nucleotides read TGTGCCAGCAGTATTGGCGGAGTAACAGATACGCAGTATTTT.

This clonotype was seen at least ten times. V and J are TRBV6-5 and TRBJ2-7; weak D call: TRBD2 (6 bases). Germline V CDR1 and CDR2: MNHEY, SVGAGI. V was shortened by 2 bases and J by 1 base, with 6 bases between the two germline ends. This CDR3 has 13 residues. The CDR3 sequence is CASSYRGSYEQYF. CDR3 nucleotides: TGTGCCAGCAGTTACCGGGGGTCCTACGAGCAGTACTTC.